This T cell receptor (beta chain) was found in a study of T cells after yellow fever vaccination. Findings and limits, study-wide: FACS-sorted repertoires could contain abundant clonotypes contaminating from the bulk population.

Notes on this clonotype: Its cognate antigen is unknown.

The ends were cut back, 8 bases at V and 3 bases at J, with 10 bases in the middle. CDR3 length: 12 residues. Germline CDR1 reads MNHEY; CDR2 reads SMNVEV (reference sequence). One entry per CDR3 protein, called by TCRdb with MiXCR from the 5' RACE reads. The table has a few hundred thousand distinct CDR3 sequences, roughly 4.3% seen once. The specimen comprised PBMCs, sampled 5 days after the yellow fever booster vaccination. The J gene is TRBJ1-1, the V gene TRBV27, with D tentatively TRBD1 (5 bases). This sequence was found in a man between 18 and 35 years old who received the YFV17D yellow fever vaccine. The CDR3 region has the DNA TGTGCCAGCTTTCGGGGCCACACTGAAGCTTTCTTT. Translating gives CASFRGHTEAFF.